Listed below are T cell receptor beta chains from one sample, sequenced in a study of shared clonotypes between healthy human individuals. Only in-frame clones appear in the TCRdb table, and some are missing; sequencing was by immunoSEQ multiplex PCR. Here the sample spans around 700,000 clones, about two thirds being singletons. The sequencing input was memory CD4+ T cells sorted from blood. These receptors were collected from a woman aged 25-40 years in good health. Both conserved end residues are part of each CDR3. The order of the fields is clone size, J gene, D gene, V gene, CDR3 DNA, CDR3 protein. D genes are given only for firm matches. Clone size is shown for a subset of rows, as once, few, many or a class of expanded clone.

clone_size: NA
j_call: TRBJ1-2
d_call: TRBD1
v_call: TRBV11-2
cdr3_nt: TGTGCCAGCAGCAAAACGACAGGGGATGGCTACACCTTC
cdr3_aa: CASSKTTGDGYTF

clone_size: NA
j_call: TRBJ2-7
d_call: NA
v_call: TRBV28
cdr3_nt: TGTGCCAGCAGTTTCTTGACACAGGGAATCCTAAGCTCCTACGAGCAGTACTTC
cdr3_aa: CASSFLTQGILSSYEQYF

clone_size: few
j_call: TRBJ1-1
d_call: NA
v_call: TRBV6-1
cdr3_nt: TGTGCCAGCCGGACACAGAACACTGAAGCTTTCTTT
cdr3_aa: CASRTQNTEAFF

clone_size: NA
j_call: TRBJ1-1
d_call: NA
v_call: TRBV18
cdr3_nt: TGTGCCAGCTCACCCTGGGAGGGGGGGCGGAACACTGAAGCTTTCTTT
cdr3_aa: CASSPWEGGRNTEAFF

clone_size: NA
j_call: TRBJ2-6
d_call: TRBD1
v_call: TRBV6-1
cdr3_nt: TGTGCCAGCAGTGACGGACAGGGAGGAACTGGGGCCAACGTCCTGACTTTC
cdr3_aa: CASSDGQGGTGANVLTF

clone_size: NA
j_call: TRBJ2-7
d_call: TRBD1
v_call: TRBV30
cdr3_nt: TGTGCCTGGAGCAATCCGGGACAGGTAACCTACGAGCAGTACTTC
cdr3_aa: CAWSNPGQVTYEQYF

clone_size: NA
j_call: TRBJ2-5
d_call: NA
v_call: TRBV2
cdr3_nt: TGTGCCAGCACGGCCCAGGGGACATTCCAAGAGACCCAGTACTTC
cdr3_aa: CASTAQGTFQETQYF

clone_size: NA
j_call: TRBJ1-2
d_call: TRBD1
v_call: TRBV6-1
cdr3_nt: TGTGCCAGCAGTGAAGCGCTTCCGTGGACAGGGGGCGGCTATGGCTACACCTTC
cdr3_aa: CASSEALPWTGGGYGYTF

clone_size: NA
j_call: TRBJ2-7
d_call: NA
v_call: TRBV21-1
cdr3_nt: TGTGCCAGCAGCGGAACCGGGACAGGGGTGGAGGAGCAGTACTTC
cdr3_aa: CASSGTGTGVEEQYF

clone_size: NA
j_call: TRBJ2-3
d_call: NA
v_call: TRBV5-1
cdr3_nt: TGCGCCAGCAGCTTGGGACTGATCACAGATACGCAGTATTTT
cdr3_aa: CASSLGLITDTQYF

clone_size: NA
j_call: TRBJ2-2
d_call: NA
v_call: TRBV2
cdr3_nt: TGTGCCTCTACCCCCGGGACCCCCAGAACCGGGGAGCTGTTTTTT
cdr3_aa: CASTPGTPRTGELFF

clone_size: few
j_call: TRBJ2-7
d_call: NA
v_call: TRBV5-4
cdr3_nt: TGTGCCAGCAGCTTGGCAGCAGGTTCCTCCCACGAGCAGTACTTC
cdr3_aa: CASSLAAGSSHEQYF

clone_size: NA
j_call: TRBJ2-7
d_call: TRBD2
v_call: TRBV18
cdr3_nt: TGTGCCAGCTCACCGGGACTAGCGGGAGATTACGAGCAGTACTTC
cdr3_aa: CASSPGLAGDYEQYF

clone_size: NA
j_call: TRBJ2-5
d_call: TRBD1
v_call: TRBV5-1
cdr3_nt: TGCGCCAGCAGCTCATCCGGGACAGTCGAAGAGACCCAGTACTTC
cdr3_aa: CASSSSGTVEETQYF

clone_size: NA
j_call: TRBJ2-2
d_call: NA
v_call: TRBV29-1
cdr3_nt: TGCAGCGTTGAAGATCCGGTGGAGGGGCAGTACACCGGGGAGCTGTTTTTT
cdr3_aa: CSVEDPVEGQYTGELFF

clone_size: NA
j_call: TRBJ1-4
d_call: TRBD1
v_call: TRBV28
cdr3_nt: TGTGCCAGCAGTTTATTAGGACAGGGGCCGATTAATGAAAAACTGTTTTTT
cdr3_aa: CASSLLGQGPINEKLFF

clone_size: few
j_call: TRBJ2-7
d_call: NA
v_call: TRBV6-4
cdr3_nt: TGTGCCAGCGCTAGCCGGGTGACGCCCGAGCAGTACTTC
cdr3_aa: CASASRVTPEQYF

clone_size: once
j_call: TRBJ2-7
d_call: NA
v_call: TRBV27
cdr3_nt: TGTGCCAGCGGTGCTCGTGCCTACGAGCAGTACTTC
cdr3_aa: CASGARAYEQYF

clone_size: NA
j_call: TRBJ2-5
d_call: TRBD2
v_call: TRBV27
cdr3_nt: TGTGCCAGCAGAGGACTAGCGGGAGGGGAAGAGACCCAGTACTTC
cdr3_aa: CASRGLAGGEETQYF

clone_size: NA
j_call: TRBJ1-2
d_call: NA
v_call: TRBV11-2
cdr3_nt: TGTGCCAGCAGCTTAGATCGAGGGTTTGGCTACACCTTC
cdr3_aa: CASSLDRGFGYTF

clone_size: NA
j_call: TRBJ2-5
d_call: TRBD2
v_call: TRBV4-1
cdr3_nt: TGCGCCAGCAGCCAAGCGGGAGGACAAGAGACCCAGTACTTC
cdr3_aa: CASSQAGGQETQYF

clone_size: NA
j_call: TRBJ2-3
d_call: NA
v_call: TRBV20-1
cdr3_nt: TGCAGTGCCCGCCGGCCGCAGTATTTT
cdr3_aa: CSARRPQYF

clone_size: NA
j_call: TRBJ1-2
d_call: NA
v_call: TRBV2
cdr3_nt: TGTGCCAGCAGAGCAGGGATGACGAGTGGCTACACCTTC
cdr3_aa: CASRAGMTSGYTF

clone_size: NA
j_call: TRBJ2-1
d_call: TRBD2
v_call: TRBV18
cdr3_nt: TGTGCCAGCTCATCGGATCGGGGGAGGGCCAACAATGAGCAGTTCTTC
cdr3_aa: CASSSDRGRANNEQFF

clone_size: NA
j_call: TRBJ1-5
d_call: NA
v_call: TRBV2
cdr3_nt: TGTGCCAGCAGTGAAAGGACACCCTTCAGCAATCAGCCCCAGCATTTT
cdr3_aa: CASSERTPFSNQPQHF

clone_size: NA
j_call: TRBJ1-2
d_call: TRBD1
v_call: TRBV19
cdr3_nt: TGTGCCAGTAGCCTGAACGAACAGGGGCGTAATGGCTACACCTTC
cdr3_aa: CASSLNEQGRNGYTF

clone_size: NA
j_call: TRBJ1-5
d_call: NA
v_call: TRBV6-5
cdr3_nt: TGTGCCAGCACCAACCCTGGACAGCCCCAGCATTTT
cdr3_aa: CASTNPGQPQHF

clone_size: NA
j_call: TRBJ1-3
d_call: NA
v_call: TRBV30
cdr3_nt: TGTGCCTGGAGTATGGCTGGAAACACCATATATTTT
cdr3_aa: CAWSMAGNTIYF

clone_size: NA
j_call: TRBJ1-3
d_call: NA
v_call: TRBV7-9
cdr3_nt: TGTGCCAGCAGTCGAGGACAGCACTCTGGAAACACCATATATTTT
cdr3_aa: CASSRGQHSGNTIYF

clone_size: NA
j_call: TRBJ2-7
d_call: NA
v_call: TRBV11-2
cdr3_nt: TGTGCCAGCACCCGCATCGGCTCCTACGAGCAGTACTTC
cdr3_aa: CASTRIGSYEQYF